The text below deals with one TCR beta chain. Its target is unknown. V was pared by 1 base and J by 2 bases, with 9 bases between. The CDR3 runs 15 residues. Germline V lookup: CDR1 MDHEN, CDR2 SYDVKM. Generated by immunoSEQ multiplex PCR, the TCRdb table keeps only in-frame clones and is missing some. The sample comprises fewer than 200,000 clones, approximately 88% of which are singletons, and roughly 1.7% rests with the top ten. This sample was included in a study of T cell responses to AZD1222 COVID-19 vaccine. Study-level background: Second-dose schedules of about 4 or about 12 weeks were combined.

General study points: At baseline, just five to seven AZD1222 recipients tested seropositive. Two AZD1222 administrations were followed by greater Spike-specific TCR breadth and depth.

The J gene is TRBJ1-5, the V gene TRBV28; D remains ambiguous. Material: peripheral blood, obtained on day 0 of AZD1222 vaccination. The source is an adult in good health. CDR3 loop: CASSLYGVRNQPQHF. For the CDR3, the DNA is TGTGCCAGCAGTTTATACGGGGTCCGCAATCAGCCCCAGCATTTT.